This TCR beta chain emerged from a study of breast tumors, draining lymph nodes, adjacent tissues. MiXCR, run by TCRdb on the multiplex PCR reads, gives a single entry per CDR3 protein. This sample has 160,000 or so distinct CDR3 sequences, with around 33% found just once. Study-wide findings and caveats: Tumor TCR diversity was below lymph nodes but above nontumor tissue.

V was clipped by 2 bases and J by 4 bases, with 15 bases between them. The germline V gene encodes CDR1 LNHDA and CDR2 SQIVND (reference sequence). This CDR3 region has 15 residues. Breast cancer patients provided tissue from their axillary draining lymph nodes. As concerns this clonotype: Its target is not known.

This chain uses TRBV19 with TRBJ2-7; D might be TRBD2 (5 bases). Sequencing used axillary lymph node tissue. The TCR sequence derives from a female donor with breast cancer. Some clones in this sample may be carry-over from other donors' samples. CDR3 DNA sequence: TGTGCCAGTAGTATAAGGGAGAAAGGGAGATACGAGCAGTACTTC. It is translated as CASSIREKGRYEQYF.